These T cell receptor beta chains were read from a single sample in a study of breast tumors, draining lymph nodes, adjacent tissues. TCRdb independently ran MiXCR on the multiplex PCR reads; one entry per CDR3 protein. The sample yields some 130,000 distinct CDR3 sequences, just under 20% seen once. What was sequenced was axillary lymph node tissue. The receptors were sampled from a female donor with breast cancer. Some clones in this sample may be carry-over from other donors' samples. Each CDR3 is given with its conserved first and last residue. D genes are given only for firm matches. Clone size is given for some rows only: seen once, a few or many times, or a class if the clone is expanded.

TRBD1,many,TRBV13,CASTGQGGDSPLHF
.,.,TRBV7-9,CASSLGQLSSYEQYF
TRBD2,many,TRBV5-1,CASSFGLAGGPPSTDTQYF
.,once,TRBV2,CASRDIQGYNTEAFF
.,many,TRBV12-3/TRBV12-4,CASSFTNTHGYTF
.,many,TRBV6-5,CASRIGRMNYGYTF
.,many,TRBV4-1,CASSQAKPRDLNSPLHF
TRBD2,many,TRBV9,CASSVAGLASNEQFF
.,many,TRBV20-1,CSADYRTNSPLHF
TRBD2,many,TRBV9,CASSETAGVPYEQYF
.,many,TRBV19,CASSTNPVDRNQPQHF
TRBD2,many,TRBV10-2,CASLLAGIQAEQFF
.,many,TRBV6-1,CASSEALQGEQYF
TRBD1,many,TRBV7-2,CASRDRVGNTIYF
.,few,TRBV20-1,CSASPSRGLGGTEAFF
.,many,TRBV20-1,CSATEGRRPTDTQYF
TRBD2,.,TRBV3-1,CASSSRWSSGRTNQANTGELFF
.,.,TRBV5-4,CASSYFLSGTGYNGQFF
.,many,TRBV20-1,CSVLAETQYF
.,.,TRBV3-1,CASSQQGPVGDTQYF
.,many,TRBV3-1,CASSQGVTAKEQYF
TRBD1,many,TRBV19,CASSIYQGANEQYF
TRBD2,many,TRBV20-1,CRAGGGGEQFF
.,many,TRBV5-8,CASSLGGSYGYTF
.,.,TRBV19,CASTPWGRDQPQHF
.,many,TRBV19,CASSLPQGTTVYGYTF
TRBD2,many,TRBV6-5,CASSLERGSYEQYF
.,many,TRBV5-4,CASSLDGQAIDTQYF
.,many,TRBV18,CASSPPILQTQYF
.,few,TRBV28,CASNSRGSDMETQYF
TRBD1,many,TRBV2,CASSEDRGRYEQYF
.,many,TRBV7-2,CASSLGGGGEKLFF
.,.,TRBV6-1,CASSTTTGRQETQYF
.,many,TRBV6-6,CASSDVGDTQYF
TRBD1,many,TRBV5-1,CASSLGPGGASGYTF
.,many,TRBV7-2,CASSLGTTITDTQYF
.,many,TRBV5-1,CASRQGMDTQYF
.,many,TRBV5-1,CASSADYYEQYF
TRBD2,few,TRBV6-5,CASSLLAGVNKNIQYF
.,.,TRBV6-5,CASSCLTDNTGELFF
TRBD1,many,TRBV5-5,CASRNQQGGDSPLHF
.,many,TRBV5-1,CASSSHGGAGDTGELFF
.,many,TRBV12-3/TRBV12-4,CASRVQFGTDTQYF
.,many,TRBV7-2,CASSALQGDNQPQHF
.,many,TRBV6-2/TRBV6-3,CASTVDRAQETQYF